This T cell receptor (beta chain) was recorded in a study of Ad26.COV2.S vaccination and SARS-CoV-2 variants. Study information: The study gave Ad26.COV2.S intramuscularly, once or twice 56 days apart.

The table came from immunoSEQ multiplex PCR; TCRdb's copy has only in-frame clones and leaves some out. The table lists about 400,000 clones, approximately 83% of them singletons. Treatment described: 15 to 20 received Ad26.COV2.S at low or high dose, single or two shots; 5 received placebo; per-sample allocation not given. After the first vaccine or placebo injection, samples were drawn on day 63. Donor was an adult aged 18-55 years in Boston. From germline, CDR1 is LNHDA and CDR2 SQIVND (reference sequence). The V end lost 7 bases, the J end lost 6 bases, and 12 bases lay between the germline ends. CDR3 length: 13 amino acids.

The rearrangement joins TRBV19 to TRBJ2-2; D is undetermined. The source of this sequence is a person between 18 and 59 years old who received the Ad26.COV2.S COVID-19 vaccine or a placebo. This sample comprised peripheral blood, obtained in a trial of Ad26.COV2.S vaccine versus placebo. The CDR3 is CASKGGLAGELFF. CDR3 nucleotides: TGTGCCAGTAAGGGCGGTCTCGCCGGGGAGCTGTTTTTT. The whole variable domain, remainder taken from reference TRBV19 and TRBJ2-2, is DGGITQSPKYLFRKEGQNVTLSCEQNLNHDAMYWYRQDPGQGLRLIYYSQIVNDFQKGDIAEGYSVSREKKESFPLTVTSAQKNPTAFYLCASKGGLAGELFFGEGSRLTVL.